This paragraph covers one T cell receptor beta chain sequence. This clone occurred a few times. Its antigen remains unidentified. No per-base quality is available; no much larger clone lies one base away. The entry originates in a study of cytomegalovirus exposure and HLA in healthy donors (dated by TCRdb to the late 2010s). For context, the study as a whole: An earlier analysis of approximately 590 of the donors reported more than 250 Gb of sequence data and some 100 million unique TCR beta sequences from about 179 million T cells. To predict cytomegalovirus infection status, the study brought together high-throughput TCR immunosequencing, statistical association of individual TCRs with disease status, and machine learning. Approximately 310 gigabases of sequencing data and tens of millions of unique TCR sequences were included in an early release covering roughly 600 HLA-typed donors. Alongside the repertoire data, information on donor age, sex, ethnicity and CMV serostatus was compiled. In a later genetic analysis, genome-wide SNP genotypes for about 55% of the 666 donors were used, and that subset was treated as a discovery cohort. Of the roughly 400 genotyped donors, approximately 82% fell in the genetic ancestry cluster associated with self-reported Caucasian donors. Rather than drawing on any new phenotypic data, the later analysis identified candidate immune exposures from TCR beta sequences and the way those sequences occurred across donors. Typing coverage varied by locus: 629-630 donors for A, B, C, DRB1 and DQB1; roughly 500 for DQA1; about 590 for DPA1; approximately 490 for DPB1. To study patterns of TCR occurrence, a later analysis re-analyzed previously published TCR beta repertoires from 666 donors and added high-resolution HLA genotyping. The study aimed to test whether cataloging public T cell receptors could reveal signatures of past pathogen exposure. On average, roughly 200,000 unique TCR beta nucleotide sequences were sequenced per donor among several hundred genotyped donors of the cohort, with roughly 18% of those sequences being non-productive. About five DR-DQ haplotypes were handled as single units for association and clustering because linkage in the cohort was strong. All discovery cohort repertoires had been generated using a single sequencing platform. In an earlier analysis of 587 of the donors, high-throughput TCR beta sequencing was used to judge whether each TCR beta V gene segment behaved as functional or pseudogenic. The study used immunosequencing to profile the T cell repertoires of 666 subjects and linked those repertoires to cytomegalovirus serostatus. Along with the roughly 610-subject first cohort, a separate validation cohort of roughly 110 different subjects was used. HLA typing included class I and class II loci at four-digit resolution. Here is what the overall study found, with its caveats: HLA typing was unavailable for some donors at each locus, so association tests used only the typed subset. In an earlier analysis of approximately 600 of the donors, most TCR beta V segments were observed in productive rearrangements about 87% or about 30% of the time, broadly matching IMGT annotations. When HLA alleles, especially DR and DQ, strongly co-occurred, attributing TCR associations to individual alleles was difficult. A later analysis found that TCR association rates varied across HLA loci, with DRB1 alleles showing the most associated TCRs and HLA-C alleles the fewest. The earlier analysis of approximately 560 of the donors excluded some 15 rarely observed V segments, including chromosome 9 orphons, because counts were too low. The authors suggested that the approach could potentially be extended to other disease states and immunological phenotypes. This cohort had only TCR beta chains sequenced, and the lack of alpha or paired-chain data limited which features could be detected. A further reported finding was that TCR beta sequences accurately predicted the HLA-A and HLA-B alleles for most subjects in the first cohort. A later genetic analysis associated a missense DCLRE1C variant with V-gene and J-gene trimming of TCR beta chains, and an independent cohort replicated the association. The classifier was reported to diagnose cytomegalovirus status with high specificity and sensitivity in both the original and validation cohorts. A later analysis found that most CMV-associated TCR beta chains appeared HLA-restricted, with HLA associations seemingly driven largely by CMV exposure. Several of the top co-occurrence clusters appeared to be linked to parvovirus B19, influenza, CMV and Epstein-Barr virus, according to a later analysis. A few of the identified cytomegalovirus-associated TCR beta chains were confirmed in vitro to be specific for cytomegalovirus antigens. The presence/absence analyses assumed that sequencing depth was roughly uniform across donors, and that assumption may not be true. A cluster of highly shared sequence variants was judged likely to be a technical artifact of the sequencing pipeline. Correlated functional status among segregating V segments might be attributable to linkage disequilibrium, but an unknown experimental factor could not be ruled out. Compared with the roughly 700-donor mean, donors in an Asian-associated ancestry cluster had fewer N-insertions in productive TCRs, according to a later genetic analysis. Most TCR sequences were observed very rarely across donors, whereas some public TCRs were present in many individuals. At a false discovery rate of 0.05, a later analysis linked 16,951 TCR beta sequences to specific HLA alleles. Immune exposure information for the cohort was limited to CMV serostatus. In a later analysis, HLA-associated TCR beta chains showed more clonal expansion and lower generation probabilities than non-associated chains that were equally common. In the study, about 150 TCR beta chains were listed as associated with cytomegalovirus. Some IMGT-functional V segments, including TRBV6-2 and TRBV6-3, could not be distinguished by the 87-base-pair reads and were therefore excluded.

The cohort was made up of 650 to 700 healthy bone marrow donors. All cohort members were sampled while nominally healthy, although unrecorded immune exposures were likely present. The donor tested CMV seronegative, placing the donor among the 350 or so seronegative members of the cohort. Each donor provided a peripheral blood sample, and peripheral blood mononuclear cells were used for TCR beta sequencing. Genomic DNA extraction from the blood cell samples was performed with the Qiagen DNeasy Blood Extraction Kit. CDR1 and CDR2 (MNHNY, SVGAGI) derive from the germline V gene (reference sequence). From the cysteine up to the phenylalanine, the CDR3 has a length of 15 residues. The entry retains the CDR3 DNA only, 45 bases that are in frame from base 1. V sheds 2 bases and J sheds 3 bases, leaving 10 bases between their ends. Receptor libraries were prepared by the immunoSEQ multiplex PCR assay. A mixture of 60 forward primers for TCR Vbeta segments and 13 reverse primers for TCR Jbeta segments was used in the multiplex PCR. The CDR3 region of rearranged TCR beta genes was amplified from genomic DNA with a multiplex PCR assay. Amplified TCR beta libraries were sequenced as 87-base-pair reads on the Illumina HiSeq System. As for the original processing: A later analysis tallied 75 million to 95 million unique TCR beta chains across the 550 to 850 repertoires, and approximately 12 million of those chains were shared by two or more donors. A nearest-neighbor algorithm error-corrected the raw reads and collapsed the reads into unique sequences, merging closely related sequences to remove PCR and sequencing errors. V, D and J gene segments were assigned by aligning CDR3 sequences to IMGT reference sequences. For a sequence to be retained, at least a six-nucleotide match to both a V gene segment and a J gene segment was required. A rearrangement counted as productive if the CDR3 had no stop codons and remained in frame with V and J, and every other rearrangement counted as non-productive. CDR3 was defined according to IMGT convention as the region running from the second conserved V-encoded cysteine to the conserved J-encoded phenylalanine. Sequences without an unambiguous match to a single V gene segment were excluded from the earlier analysis of about 600 of the donors. In an earlier analysis of 450 to 700 of the donors, V segments were called functional above 56.7% productive rearrangements and were called segregating when the between-donor standard deviation exceeded 5%. A statistical classification framework was built to diagnose cytomegalovirus status from the catalog of TCR beta chain sequences. In a later analysis, TCR nucleotide sequences were compared against IMGT/GENE-DB human TR gene sequences so that V and J genes could be assigned. In a later analysis, CDR3 sequences and most-parsimonious VDJ recombination scenarios were assigned using the TCRdist pipeline. In a later analysis, each TCR beta chain was defined by its CDR3 amino acid sequence together with its V-gene family, and reads without a unique V-gene family were excluded. A later analysis removed 592 highly shared, low-generation-probability nucleotide sequences to deal with suspected cross-contamination and a sequencing artifact. In a later analysis, a clonal expansion index for each public chain was calculated from normalized within-repertoire ranks of inferred template counts. A later analysis computed generation probabilities with a VDJ recombination model fitted to out-of-frame rearrangements, and checked the results against IGoR. A later analysis scored TCR-TCR, TCR-HLA and TCR-CMV co-occurrence with hypergeometric tests, applying a repertoire-size bias correction to TCR pairs. In a later analysis, false discovery rates were estimated by permuting HLA or CMV assignments 20 times. In a later analysis, co-occurring TCRs were grouped using DBSCAN, with TCRdist sequence similarity added in when clustering inside HLA-allele-positive subsets. Co-occurrence clustering excluded repertoires with fewer than 30,000 or more than 120,000 public chains, plus five with anomalous nucleotide sharing. This immuneACCESS table, as held by TCRdb, lists in-frame sequences with V and J called but not all clones. Of the missing ones, under half trace to an unresolved V gene in checked studies; the others have no known cause. D and trimming were read from the DNA, whereas the V and J calls and clone size are those reported in that table. In all, the sample holds roughly 150,000 clones, and 75% to 80% of those were seen once. In total, the top ten clones hold 1.7% of the sample.

The sequence joins TRBV6-6 to TRBJ2-2, and perhaps TRBD1 as D gene, on 5 matching bases. The origin of this receptor is a woman aged 25-40 years in good health and CMV-seronegative. Sequenced sample: PBMCs. The CDR3 here reads CASSYLRQYTGELFF. The sequenced DNA is TGTGCCAGCAGTTACCTCCGACAGTACACCGGGGAGCTGTTTTTT.